One sample yielded the 20 T cell receptor beta chains listed below, sequenced in a study of identical twins. Each CDR3 protein is one row after TCRdb ran MiXCR on the 5' RACE reads. Seen here are around 160,000 distinct CDR3 sequences, roughly 3.2% observed once, and the top ten hold 8.1%. Sequencing was carried out using memory T cells sorted from blood. The receptors were gathered from a man aged 18 to 30 in good health.

In this sample, this clonotype turned up many times. The V call is TRBV20-1, the J call TRBJ2-2, with D possibly matching TRBD1 (6 bases). CDR1 DFQATT and CDR2 SNEGSKA come from the germline V gene (reference sequence). The CDR3 contains 17 residues. Trimming took off 0 bases at V and 3 bases at J, with 17 bases between the two ends. CDR3 nucleotide sequence: TGCAGTGCTAGAGATATCGGTAGGGACACCGACACCGGGGAGCTGTTTTTT. This sequence encodes CSARDIGRDTDTGELFF.

This clonotype was seen only a few times. J is TRBJ2-2 and V is TRBV20-1, with D maybe TRBD1 (6 bases). The CDR3 is 12 residues long. V was clipped by 6 bases and J by 4 bases, with 9 bases between them. Germline CDR1 and CDR2: DFQATT and SNEGSKA (reference sequence). The chain's CDR3 is CSARTVTGELFF. The CDR3, as DNA: TGCAGTGCACGGACAGTCACCGGGGAGCTGTTTTTT.

This clonotype was detected ten times or more. For the CDR3, the DNA is TGTGCCAGCAGCCCCCCCCGAGGAGGGGTTAGCTATGGCTACACCTTC. Its protein product is CASSPPRGGVSYGYTF. The chain is built from TRBV4-2 and TRBJ1-2; tentative D call: TRBD1 (5 bases). The CDR3 spans 16 residues. V was trimmed by 4 bases and J by 4 bases, leaving 19 bases between them. Looked up from germline, CDR1 is LGHNA and CDR2 is YNFKEQ.

This clonotype occurred many times. The V and J genes are TRBV12-3 or TRBV12-4 and TRBJ1-5; D remains ambiguous. Trimming stripped 1 base from V and 3 bases from J, with 7 bases between. CDR3 size: 14 residues. For the CDR3, the DNA is TGTGCCAGCAGTTTAGAAGGTCCCAATCAGCCCCAGCATTTT. This sequence encodes CASSLEGPNQPQHF.

In this sample, this clonotype turned up many times. J is TRBJ2-2 and V is TRBV5-1; a possible D gene is TRBD1 (5 bases). The CDR3 extends over 15 amino acids. The germline gives CDR1 SGHRS, CDR2 YFSETQ. V lost 4 bases to trimming and J lost 2 bases, with 12 bases between them. In nucleotides, the CDR3 is TGCGCCAGCAGCGAGGAGACAGTTAACACCGGGGAGCTGTTTTTT. Translation gives CASSEETVNTGELFF. The full variable domain, its missing parts supplied by reference TRBV5-1 and TRBJ2-2, is KAGVTQTPRYLIKTRGQQVTLSCSPISGHRSVSWYQQTPGQGLQFLFEYFSETQRNKGNFPGRFSGRQFSNSRSEMNVSTLELGDSALYLCASSEETVNTGELFFGEGSRLTVL.

This clonotype appeared many times. The genes are TRBV4-1 and TRBJ2-3; 10 bases are a match to TRBD2. The V gene's germline CDR1 is MGHRA and CDR2 YSYEKL. This CDR3 comprises 15 residues. With V trimmed by 5 bases and J by 4 bases, 6 bases remained unmatched. CDR3 residues: CASSYIAGGADTQYF. CDR3 bases: TGCGCCAGCAGCTATATAGCGGGAGGTGCAGATACGCAGTATTTT.

This clonotype came up many times. The rearrangement uses TRBV2 and TRBJ2-5; D call uncertain. The ends were cut back, 4 bases at V and 2 bases at J, with 11 bases in the middle. The CDR3 loop spans 14 amino acids. Germline V lookup: CDR1 SNHLY, CDR2 FYNNEI. The CDR3, as DNA: TGTGCCAGCAGTGGCACCAGCCAACAAGAGACCCAGTACTTC. This encodes CASSGTSQQETQYF.

There are many counts of this clonotype. The CDR3 here is CASSLRPSGTGELFF. In nucleotides, the CDR3 is TGTGCCAGCAGCTTACGGCCTAGCGGTACCGGGGAGCTGTTTTTT. This chain uses TRBV7-6 with TRBJ2-2, with 7 bases lining up with TRBD2. CDR3 length: 15 amino acids. Germline values: CDR1 SGHVS, CDR2 FNYEAQ. The V segment lost 2 bases and the J segment 5 bases; nucleotides outside the gene matches: 5.

Many counts were recorded for this clonotype. This chain uses TRBV5-1 with TRBJ2-5; D is unclear. CDR1 and CDR2 (germline): SGHRS, YFSETQ. This CDR3 comprises 14 residues. V was cut by 2 bases and J by 2 bases, with 10 bases left in between. The CDR3 spells CASSFWAEQETQYF. The CDR3 coding sequence is TGCGCCAGCAGCTTTTGGGCGGAACAAGAGACCCAGTACTTC.

The chain has TRBV12-3 or TRBV12-4 and TRBJ1-5; 8 bases agree with TRBD1. CDR3 size: 12 residues. The trim removed 7 bases at V and 6 bases at J, leaving 2 bases unmatched. The CDR3 spells CASNRGAQPQHF. DNA of the CDR3: TGTGCCAGCAACAGGGGGGCTCAGCCCCAGCATTTT.

In its sample, this clonotype was seen many times. CDR3 sequence: CSARQLATLNNEQFF. As DNA, the CDR3 is TGCAGTGCTAGACAACTAGCGACTCTTAACAATGAGCAGTTCTTC. V and J are TRBV20-1 and TRBJ2-1, with TRBD2 matching 7 bases. CDR1 DFQATT and CDR2 SNEGSKA come from the germline V gene (reference sequence). V was clipped by 2 bases and J by 5 bases; unmatched bases: 9. There are 15 residues in the CDR3.

This clonotype has ten or more counts. The gene calls are TRBV28 and TRBJ2-1; D is possibly TRBD1 (6 bases). Trimming cost V 5 bases and J 5 bases, with 13 bases left between them. CDR1 and CDR2 from the germline V gene are MDHEN and SYDVKM. The CDR3 runs to 14 residues. CDR3 loop: CASSPETGHNEQFF. Written as DNA, the CDR3 is TGTGCCAGCAGTCCCGAAACAGGGCACAATGAGCAGTTCTTC.

This clonotype was recorded at least ten times. The chain is built from TRBV5-5 and TRBJ2-3; 12 bases fit TRBD2. Germline lookup yields CDR1 SGHKS and CDR2 YYEKEE (reference sequence). The J segment lost 4 bases and the V segment lost 4 bases, leaving 10 bases of the junction unmatched. There are 17 residues in the CDR3. The chain's CDR3 is CASSTRLAGVSADTQYF. The CDR3 nucleotides are TGTGCCAGCAGCACCAGACTAGCGGGAGTCAGTGCAGATACGCAGTATTTT. Drawing the rest from reference TRBV5-5 and TRBJ2-3, the complete variable domain is DAGVTQSPTHLIKTRGQQVTLRCSPISGHKSVSWYQQVLGQGPQFIFQYYEKEERGRGNFPDRFSARQFPNYSSELNVNALLLGDSALYLCASSTRLAGVSADTQYFGPGTRLTVL.

This clonotype was found many times. The chain has TRBV7-6 and TRBJ2-7, with 7 bases matching TRBD2. The V gene end was trimmed by 6 bases and the J gene end by 4 bases; junction bases not matched to a gene: 12. From germline, CDR1 is SGHVS and CDR2 FNYEAQ. CDR3 length: 15 residues. CDR3 amino acids: CASSRGLDPSYEQYV. For the CDR3, the DNA is TGTGCCAGCAGTCGAGGACTAGATCCATCTTACGAGCAGTACGTC.

This clonotype was seen ten or more times. The chain recombines TRBV11-2 with TRBJ2-5; D is undetermined. Trimming shortened V by 1 base and J by 7 bases, and 4 bases separated the two germline ends. The CDR3 contains 11 residues. CDR1 is SGHAT and CDR2 is FQNNGV in the germline V gene. The CDR3, as DNA: TGTGCCAGCAGCTTAGGAGTGACCCAGTACTTC. Amino acids: CASSLGVTQYF.

This clonotype was observed a few times. This sequence joins TRBV11-1 and TRBJ2-1; weak D call: TRBD1 (6 bases). The germline V and J ends were trimmed by 5 bases and 0 bases, with 11 bases remaining between them. This CDR3 has 15 amino acids. CDR1 SGHAT and CDR2 FQDESV come from the germline V gene (reference sequence). CDR3 loop: CASSPLGASYNEQFF. CDR3 bases: TGTGCCAGCAGCCCATTGGGGGCCTCCTACAATGAGCAGTTCTTC.

This clonotype was observed many times. V gene TRBV4-3 combines with J gene TRBJ2-6; the D is unclear. The CDR3 has 18 amino acids. Germline V gene sequence: CDR1 LGHNA, CDR2 YSLEER. V gave up 0 bases and J gave up 1 base, with 13 bases separating them. The CDR3 bases are TGCGCCAGCAGCCAAGAAGTATTGCGATTATCTGGGGCCAACGTCCTGACTTTC. It specifies CASSQEVLRLSGANVLTF.

This clonotype was detected many times. This rearrangement joins TRBV20-1 to TRBJ1-5, with a possible D match to TRBD1 (5 bases). V lost 5 bases and J lost 5, with 13 bases in between. CDR1 DFQATT and CDR2 SNEGSKA come from the germline V gene (reference sequence). There are 13 residues in the CDR3. The CDR3 coding sequence is TGCAGTGCTGGGGCCGGGGAGCATCAGCCCCAGCATTTT. Its translation: CSAGAGEHQPQHF.

The chain carries TRBV5-1 and TRBJ2-5; D call uncertain. Germline loops: CDR1 SGHRS, CDR2 YFSETQ. Trimming removed 6 bases at V and 4 bases at J, with 25 bases between. The CDR3 runs to 17 residues. Written as DNA, the CDR3 is TGCGCCAGCACCCGCCCGGATCCGGCCCCCCAAGGAGAGACCCAGTACTTC. Translating it yields CASTRPDPAPQGETQYF. The whole variable domain, filled in from reference TRBV5-1 and TRBJ2-5, reads KAGVTQTPRYLIKTRGQQVTLSCSPISGHRSVSWYQQTPGQGLQFLFEYFSETQRNKGNFPGRFSGRQFSNSRSEMNVSTLELGDSALYLCASTRPDPAPQGETQYFGPGTRLLVL.

In this sample, this clonotype turned up many times. The rearrangement uses TRBV4-3 and TRBJ2-1; TRBD1 or TRBD2 may be the D gene (5 bases each). V was shortened by 3 bases and J by 6 bases, with 15 bases between the two germline ends. Looked up from germline, CDR1 is LGHNA and CDR2 is YSLEER. This CDR3 has 15 amino acids. For the CDR3, the DNA is TGCGCCAGCAGCCACCGGGGCCCCTTATCCAATGAGCAGTTCTTC. Translating it yields CASSHRGPLSNEQFF.